This T cell receptor beta chain was sequenced during a study of cytomegalovirus exposure and HLA in healthy donors. The study, taken as a whole, reports: The authors later found HLA-associated TCR beta chains more clonally expanded than equally common others. A later analysis showed TCR association rates differing by HLA locus, peaking at DRB1 and lowest at HLA-C. A later analysis linked a missense DCLRE1C variant to TCR beta V- and J-gene trimming. Earlier analysis looked at TCR beta V segments, and most were productive about 87% or about 30% of the time.

It was with 60 Vbeta and 13 Jbeta primers that the PCR ran. The method was immunoSEQ multiplex PCR; TCRdb's version includes in-frame clones alone and lacks a portion of them. This sample has around 300,000 clones, with 80% to 90% found just once. This CDR3 region has 14 residues. J was trimmed by 4 bases and V by 3 bases; bases with no gene match: 2. Germline CDR1 reads MNHEY; CDR2 reads SMNVEV (reference sequence). About this clone itself: The antigen is undetermined.

This chain connects TRBV27 to TRBJ1-1; 10 bases are shared with TRBD1. The source is a middle-aged woman in good health and CMV-seropositive. Sequencing was done on a sample of PBMCs. As DNA, the CDR3 is TGTGCCAGCAGTTTCCGGACAGGGGGCACTGAAGCTTTCTTT. Residues: CASSFRTGGTEAFF.